A single sample is the source of the 20 T cell receptor beta chains below, sequenced in a study of blood T cell repertoires in COVID-19 (dated by TCRdb to the early 2020s). Receptors were amplified or captured by the immunoSEQ multiplex PCR assay. TCRdb carries this immuneACCESS record with in-frame sequences only. Its versions omit some clonotypes, under half of them owing to an unresolved V gene in the studies checked, with the rest unexplained. A total of some 160,000 clones appear in this sample, 70% to 90% of them only once. Of the sample, 6.2% falls within the top ten clones. The specimen was PBMCs or T cells enriched from blood (not recorded which). The receptors were gathered from a woman aged 40 to 49 who had recovered from COVID-19.

In its sample, this clone was seen a few times. The chain couples TRBV5-6 to TRBJ2-3; D perhaps matches TRBD1 (5 bases). The V end lost 0 bases, the J end lost 2 bases, and 10 bases lay between the germline ends. Germline V lookup: CDR1 SGHDT, CDR2 YYEEEE. The CDR3 contains 15 residues. CDR3 bases: TGTGCCAGCAGCTTGGACAGGTACCACACAGATACGCAGTATTTT. Its translation: CASSLDRYHTDTQYF.

This chain joins TRBV30 and TRBJ1-5, with no clear D. V was trimmed by 5 bases and J by 4 bases, leaving 15 bases between them. The CDR3 runs to 14 residues. Germline loops: CDR1 GTSNPN, CDR2 SVGIG (reference sequence). CDR3 protein: CAWEDRGLNQPQHF. Here the CDR3 DNA reads TGTGCCTGGGAGGACCGGGGTTTGAATCAGCCCCAGCATTTT.

CDR3 in amino acids: CASSVGRTTEAFF. Written as DNA, the CDR3 is TGTGCCAGCAGCGTAGGTAGGACTACTGAAGCTTTCTTT. The chain is built from TRBV9 and TRBJ1-1, with D uncertain. Trimming cost V 0 bases and J 5 bases, with 8 bases left between them. CDR1 and CDR2 from the germline V gene are SGDLS and YYNGEE. There are 13 residues in the CDR3.

The CDR3 nucleotides read TGTGCCAGCAGTAACGTCAGCTCCTACGAGCAGTACTTC. This sequence encodes CASSNVSSYEQYF. This rearrangement joins TRBV2 to TRBJ2-7; D is undetermined. The length of the CDR3 is 13 residues. Per germline, CDR1 SNHLY and CDR2 FYNNEI. Trimming removed 5 bases from V and 0 bases from J, with 8 bases in between.

CDR3 residues: CASSRTGGGGNTIYF. The CDR3 DNA is TGTGCCAGCAGCCGGACAGGGGGTGGTGGAAACACCATATATTTT. The rearrangement joins TRBV6-5 to TRBJ1-3; 10 bases are shared with TRBD1. Germline V CDR1 and CDR2: MNHEY, SVGAGI. J gave up 3 bases and V 6 bases, and 5 bases lay outside the gene matches. This CDR3 is 15 amino acids long.

V gene TRBV6-5 combines with J gene TRBJ1-2; 7 bases agree with TRBD1. Germline V lookup: CDR1 MNHEY, CDR2 SVGAGI. The CDR3 loop spans 13 amino acids. The ends lost 6 bases at V and 6 bases at J; junction bases unmatched: 7. The CDR3 here is CASSLTGVDGYTF. CDR3 in DNA: TGTGCCAGCAGCCTAACAGGGGTGGATGGCTACACCTTC.

The chain employs TRBV20-1 and TRBJ2-5, with D hard to call. The germline V gene encodes CDR1 DFQATT and CDR2 SNEGSKA (reference sequence). With 7 bases removed from V and 3 bases from J, the gap between germline ends came to 6 bases. CDR3 size: 10 residues. CDR3 in amino acids: CSGVEETQYF. CDR3 bases: TGCAGTGGAGTGGAAGAGACCCAGTACTTC.

This clone has only a few counts. The CDR3 region has the DNA TGTGCCAGCGCGGGGGCGGGGGGATCCTACAATGAGCAGTTCTTC. The encoded protein is CASAGAGGSYNEQFF. The genes are TRBV4-2 and TRBJ2-1; 8 bases are shared with TRBD2. This CDR3 region has 15 residues. Germline V gene sequence: CDR1 LGHNA, CDR2 YNFKEQ. V gave up 8 bases and J gave up 1 base; unmatched junction bases: 7.

The V and J genes are TRBV28 and TRBJ2-1, with 7 nucleotides matching TRBD2. V shed 8 bases, J shed 7 bases, and the junction held 11 bases outside the gene matches. Germline V gives CDR1 MDHEN, CDR2 SYDVKM. The CDR3 extends over 14 amino acids. The CDR3 nucleotides read TGTGCCAGCGGGAGCGGGGCCCGGGCAAATGAGCAGTTCTTC. Amino acid sequence: CASGSGARANEQFF.

The chain carries TRBV7-9 and TRBJ1-1, with 9 bases matching TRBD1. V lost 6 bases, J lost 6 bases, and 11 bases stayed unmatched. CDR1 and CDR2 (germline): SEHNR, FQNEAQ (reference sequence). The CDR3 sequence is 15 residues long. The CDR3, as DNA: TGTGCCAGCAGATCCGGGACAGGGCAAACCGCTGAAGCTTTCTTT. It specifies CASRSGTGQTAEAFF.

V gene TRBV6-4 combines with J gene TRBJ1-2; D gene uncertain. The CDR3 extends over 21 amino acids. V gave up 0 bases and J gave up 0 bases, with 26 bases separating them. Germline V gives CDR1 MRHNA, CDR2 SNTAGT. The CDR3 region is CASSDSILNSYPRDSNYGYTF. DNA for the CDR3: TGTGCCAGCAGTGACTCGATTCTCAACTCTTATCCCAGAGACTCTAACTATGGCTACACCTTC.

The V and J genes are TRBV5-1 and TRBJ1-1; maybe TRBD1 (6 bases). Germline V gene lookup returns CDR1 SGHRS and CDR2 YFSETQ. CDR3 length equals 15 residues. Trimming left V 2 bases short and J 3 bases short, with 14 bases between. The CDR3 here is CASSFGAGEHTEAFF. CDR3 sequence (DNA): TGCGCCAGCAGCTTCGGGGCAGGGGAACACACTGAAGCTTTCTTT. Using reference TRBV5-1 and TRBJ1-1 for the parts outside the CDR3, the full variable domain is KAGVTQTPRYLIKTRGQQVTLSCSPISGHRSVSWYQQTPGQGLQFLFEYFSETQRNKGNFPGRFSGRQFSNSRSEMNVSTLELGDSALYLCASSFGAGEHTEAFFGQGTRLTVV.

The genes are TRBV5-6 and TRBJ1-2; D gene uncertain. This CDR3 region has 14 residues. Germline V gene sequence: CDR1 SGHDT, CDR2 YYEEEE. Trimming left V 4 bases short and J 3 bases short, with 13 bases between. CDR3 amino acids: CASSPMGEYYGYTF. In DNA form, the CDR3 reads TGTGCCAGCAGCCCTATGGGCGAATACTATGGCTACACCTTC.

The V and J genes are TRBV7-9 and TRBJ1-4; TRBD1 matches 7 bases. J lost 7 bases, V lost 10 bases, and 12 bases had no gene match. In germline, CDR1 is SEHNR, CDR2 FQNEAQ (reference sequence). CDR3 length equals 14 residues. CDR3: CATRGAGGGEKLFF. The DNA for the CDR3 is TGTGCCACCCGAGGGGCAGGGGGAGGTGAAAAACTGTTTTTT.

The chain has TRBV4-1 and TRBJ1-2; no reliable D call. The germline gives CDR1 MGHRA, CDR2 YSYEKL. The CDR3 totals 14 residues. The germline V and J ends were trimmed by 0 bases and 4 bases, with 9 bases remaining between them. The DNA of the CDR3 is TGCGCCAGCAGCCAAGACCGAACTTTCTATGGCTACACCTTC. Its translation is CASSQDRTFYGYTF.

The chain joins TRBV21-1 to TRBJ2-3; no DNA check was done on the table's D call, TRBD2. TRBV21-1 is shown as a pseudogene. The CDR3 consists of 20 residues. The CDR3 nucleotides read TGTGCCAGCAGCAATACACTCGACAGAACGTCTAGCGCTAGCACAGATACGCAGTATTTT. This sequence encodes CASSNTLDRTSSASTDTQYF.

The rearrangement uses TRBV27 and TRBJ2-1, with TRBD1 matching over 7 bases. The V gene's germline CDR1 is MNHEY and CDR2 SMNVEV (reference sequence). There are 11 residues in the CDR3. The ends lost 5 bases at V and 9 bases at J; junction bases unmatched: 1. CDR3 coding DNA: TGTGCCAGCAGTCAGGGGGTTGAGCAGTTCTTC. It specifies CASSQGVEQFF.

The CDR3 sequence is CASRDPRTVPYEQYF. For the CDR3, the DNA is TGTGCCAGCAGGGACCCTAGGACAGTTCCCTACGAGCAGTACTTC. V is TRBV2 and J is TRBJ2-7; the D gene is possibly TRBD1 (6 bases). This CDR3 is 15 amino acids long. Trimming cost V 6 bases and J 2 bases, with 17 bases left between them. Germline V gene data show CDR1 as SNHLY and CDR2 as FYNNEI.

A single count supports this clone. This CDR3 reads CASSVGLGTNYGYTF. For the CDR3, the DNA is TGTGCCAGCAGTGTGGGCCTTGGCACTAACTATGGCTACACCTTC. The chain links TRBV2 to TRBJ1-2; D remains unclear. The CDR3 loop spans 15 amino acids. Trimming took 4 bases from V and 0 from J, leaving 12 bases between them. From germline, CDR1 is SNHLY and CDR2 FYNNEI.

The J gene is TRBJ2-5, the V gene TRBV5-1; perhaps TRBD2 as D (5 bases). Trimming took off 6 bases at V and 1 base at J, with 13 bases between the two ends. The CDR3 length is 14 residues. Germline V gene sequence: CDR1 SGHRS, CDR2 YFSETQ. The chain's CDR3 is CASTSGVAQETQYF. The DNA for the CDR3 is TGCGCCAGCACGAGCGGAGTTGCCCAAGAGACCCAGTACTTC. The full variable domain, rest sourced from reference TRBV5-1 and TRBJ2-5, is KAGVTQTPRYLIKTRGQQVTLSCSPISGHRSVSWYQQTPGQGLQFLFEYFSETQRNKGNFPGRFSGRQFSNSRSEMNVSTLELGDSALYLCASTSGVAQETQYFGPGTRLLVL.